The sequence of this T cell receptor beta chain was determined in a study of cytotoxic CD8 clonotypes in ibrutinib-treated CLL. Study-wide results and limits: Rising at ibrutinib response, clonality subsequently fell back toward baseline at progression. Age-matched healthy donor levels were exceeded by baseline clonality, which tracked circulating CD8+ T-cell counts.

Germline lookup yields CDR1 MNHEY and CDR2 SMNVEV (reference sequence). Germline trimming cut 6 bases from V and 5 bases from J; bases unmatched to any gene: 11. This CDR3 spans 15 amino acids. Remarks on this clone: Its antigen is still unknown.

Libraries were prepared by immunoSEQ multiplex PCR; TCRdb keeps only in-frame clonotypes and omits some of them. The table lists some 140,000 clones, approximately 81% of them singletons. J is TRBJ2-3 and V is TRBV27, with 7 bases identical to TRBD1. This receptor was obtained from a human donor with chronic lymphocytic leukemia. The specimen comprised PBMCs, sampled after 12 months of ibrutinib treatment. The CDR3: CASSGTGDGLDTQYF. The CDR3 nucleotides are TGTGCCAGCAGCGGTACAGGGGACGGATTAGATACGCAGTATTTT.